Presented here are 21 T cell receptor beta chains from one specimen sequenced in a study of T cells after yellow fever vaccination. TCRdb redid the calling of the 5' RACE reads with MiXCR, one entry per CDR3 protein. The table shows 170,000 or so distinct CDR3 sequences, with 5.5% to 8% occurring only once. The sample was CD4+ T cells sorted from PBMCs, taken on the day of the first yellow fever vaccination. Every receptor here comes from a man between 18 and 35 years old who received the YFV17D yellow fever vaccine.

In its sample, this clonotype was seen a few times. The gene calls are TRBV9 and TRBJ2-2, with 8 bases that match TRBD1. The ends lost 1 base at V and 5 bases at J; junction bases unmatched: 7. The CDR3 runs 16 residues. CDR1 and CDR2 (germline): SGDLS, YYNGEE. CDR3 DNA: TGTGCCAGCAGCGTACTCGGGACAGGTTCAACCGGGGAGCTGTTTTTT. It is translated as CASSVLGTGSTGELFF.

This clonotype was seen repeatedly, ten times or more. J is TRBJ1-5 and V is TRBV6-1; 9 nucleotides match TRBD1. J was trimmed by 6 bases and V by 4 bases; bases with no gene match: 7. Germline loops: CDR1 MNHNS, CDR2 SASEGT. The CDR3 spans 15 residues. The CDR3 is CASSVRQGGPQPQHF. The CDR3 coding sequence is TGTGCCAGCAGTGTGAGACAGGGGGGCCCTCAGCCCCAGCATTTT.

In its sample, this clonotype was seen a few times. The chain has TRBV5-1 and TRBJ2-3; D is possibly TRBD2 (6 bases). The CDR3 has 17 residues. The V end lost 6 bases, the J end lost 1 base, and 21 bases lay between the germline ends. The germline CDR1 and CDR2 sequences are SGHRS and YFSETQ. The CDR3 is CASTWNLGRGGTDTQYF. As DNA, the CDR3 is TGCGCCAGCACCTGGAACCTGGGGCGGGGAGGCACAGATACGCAGTATTTT.

V is TRBV7-3 and J is TRBJ2-1, with TRBD2 matching 10 bases. Germline CDR1 SGHTA, CDR2 FQGTGA. V shed 9 bases and J 4 bases; nucleotides not matched to a gene: 6. CDR3 length: 14 residues. This chain's CDR3 is CASAAGGKYNEQFF. CDR3 coding DNA: TGTGCCAGTGCAGCGGGGGGGAAATACAATGAGCAGTTCTTC.

The sample holds many counts of this clonotype. V gene TRBV4-3 combines with J gene TRBJ1-2, with a possible D match to TRBD1 (5 bases). This CDR3 comprises 15 residues. CDR1 is LGHNA, CDR2 YSLEER, per germline. V lost 0 bases to trimming and J lost 2 bases, with 10 bases between them. The CDR3 region is CASSQEWAGNYGYTF. Here the CDR3 DNA reads TGCGCCAGCAGCCAAGAGTGGGCAGGGAACTATGGCTACACCTTC.

The genes are TRBV3-1 and TRBJ1-6; tentative D call: TRBD1 (6 bases). V was cut by 1 base and J by 9 bases, with 13 bases left in between. Germline V gene lookup returns CDR1 LGHDT and CDR2 YNNKEL (reference sequence). This CDR3 has 15 amino acids. CDR3 DNA sequence: TGTGCCAGCAGCCAAGGGAGGACAGAGATTTCACCCCTCCACTTT. Translating gives CASSQGRTEISPLHF.

This clonotype was counted between two and nine times. The chain links TRBV7-2 to TRBJ1-2; tentatively, D is TRBD1 (6 bases). V lost 0 bases and J lost 7, with 9 bases in between. Germline V lookup: CDR1 SGHTA, CDR2 FQGNSA. This CDR3 is built from 13 residues. The CDR3 loop is CASSLATGSGYTF. In DNA form, the CDR3 reads TGTGCCAGCAGCTTAGCCACAGGGAGTGGCTACACCTTC.

This clonotype was picked up many times. V is TRBV20-1 and J is TRBJ2-5, with 8 bases matching TRBD2. J lost 5 bases, V lost 3 bases, and 11 bases had no gene match. The CDR3 totals 15 residues. Germline CDR1 and CDR2: DFQATT and SNEGSKA (reference sequence). CDR3 loop: CSARAQAGVGETQYF. For the CDR3, the DNA is TGCAGTGCTAGGGCGCAAGCGGGGGTAGGGGAGACCCAGTACTTC.

CDR3 loop: CASSPGQGRGTQYF. The DNA for the CDR3 is TGCGCCAGCAGCCCGGGCCAGGGCAGGGGGACCCAGTACTTC. The rearrangement links TRBV4-3 to TRBJ2-5; a possible D gene is TRBD1 (6 bases). Trimming took off 4 bases at V and 7 bases at J, with 16 bases between the two ends. There are 14 residues in the CDR3. Germline CDR1 is LGHNA and CDR2 is YSLEER.

This clonotype showed up many times. The V and J genes are TRBV20-1 and TRBJ2-1; unclear D gene. The CDR3 consists of 11 residues. Between the trimmed V and J ends, which lost 3 bases and 5 bases, there was a span of 5 bases. In germline, CDR1 is DFQATT, CDR2 SNEGSKA (reference sequence). The CDR3 loop is CSARTDNEQFF. The DNA of the CDR3 is TGCAGTGCTAGGACCGACAATGAGCAGTTCTTC.

The chain's CDR3 is CASSPGTGGKETQYF. For the CDR3, the DNA is TGTGCCAGCTCACCAGGGACAGGAGGGAAAGAGACCCAGTACTTC. The chain joins TRBV18 to TRBJ2-5, with 8 bases that match TRBD1. CDR1 is KGHSH and CDR2 is LQKENI in the germline V gene. V dropped 2 bases and J dropped 3; count of bases not matched to a gene: 5. The CDR3 has 15 residues.

This clonotype was detected many times. V usage is TRBV2 and J usage is TRBJ2-5, with unresolved D. V lost 4 bases and J lost 5, with 11 bases in between. Germline CDR1 SNHLY, CDR2 FYNNEI. This CDR3 is built from 13 residues. The CDR3 protein is CASSGGYGETQYF. CDR3 bases: TGTGCCAGCAGTGGGGGATATGGGGAGACCCAGTACTTC.

This chain connects TRBV4-1 to TRBJ2-2, with D unclear. The V gene lost 0 bases and the J gene lost 4 bases, with 6 bases spanning the gap. CDR3 size: 14 residues. Per germline, CDR1 MGHRA and CDR2 YSYEKL. CDR3 sequence reads: CASSQEGFTGELFF. CDR3 nucleotides: TGCGCCAGCAGCCAAGAGGGTTTCACCGGGGAGCTGTTTTTT.

This clonotype was observed a few times. The chain combines TRBV5-1 with TRBJ1-6; the match to TRBD1 covers 8 bases. Germline V gives CDR1 SGHRS, CDR2 YFSETQ. The length of the CDR3 is 14 residues. The J segment lost 8 bases and the V segment lost 4 bases, leaving 5 bases of the junction unmatched. This CDR3 is CASSDTGGDSPLHF. DNA of the CDR3: TGCGCCAGCAGCGATACAGGGGGGGATTCACCCCTCCACTTT.

This clonotype was seen ten or more times. The chain links TRBV5-6 to TRBJ2-5; TRBD1 is a possible D gene (5 bases). From germline, CDR1 is SGHDT and CDR2 YYEEEE. V lost 1 base and J 2 bases, leaving 6 bases between the germline ends. This CDR3 has 13 residues. The CDR3 nucleotides read TGTGCCAGCAGCTTGAGACAGCAAGAGACCCAGTACTTC. It is translated as CASSLRQQETQYF.

A few counts support this clonotype. The chain employs TRBV5-5 and TRBJ2-2; D remains ambiguous. The CDR3 is 13 amino acids. CDR1 and CDR2 (germline): SGHKS, YYEKEE (reference sequence). Trimming shortened V by 4 bases and J by 8 bases, and 12 bases separated the two germline ends. The CDR3 DNA reads TGTGCCAGCAGCCCCAGTAGTGTGGGGGAGCTGTTTTTT. This codes for CASSPSSVGELFF.

This clonotype was detected many times. The chain links TRBV7-2 to TRBJ2-1, with TRBD2 matching 10 bases. This CDR3 has 16 amino acids. The V segment lost 0 bases and the J segment 9 bases; nucleotides outside the gene matches: 8. Germline V gene lookup returns CDR1 SGHTA and CDR2 FQGNSA. This chain's CDR3 is CASSLATQAGGGEQFF. The CDR3 region has the DNA TGTGCCAGCAGCTTAGCGACGCAAGCGGGGGGGGGTGAGCAGTTCTTC.

This rearrangement joins TRBV10-3 to TRBJ2-5, with D unclear. The CDR3 length is 11 residues. Germline V gene sequence: CDR1 ENHRY, CDR2 SYGVKD. Trimming cost V 6 bases and J 5 bases, with 7 bases left between them. The CDR3 DNA reads as TGTGCCATCAGGGACCGGGAGACCCAGTACTTC. Protein: CAIRDRETQYF.

In its sample, this clonotype was seen many times. The gene calls are TRBV7-2 and TRBJ1-5; D remains unclear. The CDR3 has 13 residues. V was trimmed by 4 bases and J by 5 bases, leaving 9 bases between them. Germline values: CDR1 SGHTA, CDR2 FQGNSA. As DNA, the CDR3 is TGTGCCAGCAGCTCGTTCCTAGATCAGCCCCAGCATTTT. It translates to CASSSFLDQPQHF.

This clonotype was counted at least ten times. CDR3 in amino acids: CSARVHSQLETQYF. The CDR3 DNA is TGCAGTGCTAGAGTCCATAGCCAGCTAGAGACCCAGTACTTC. This chain links TRBV20-1 with TRBJ2-5; D gene unclear. Trimming pared 1 base from V and 4 bases from J, leaving 13 bases between. CDR1 DFQATT and CDR2 SNEGSKA come from the germline V gene (reference sequence). This CDR3 has 14 amino acids.

A remark on this clonotype: Its ends do not fully match the called genes, so a read error is possible. The chain combines TRBV7-3 with TRBJ2-3; D possibly matches TRBD1 or TRBD2 (7 bases each). Looked up from germline, CDR1 is SGHTA and CDR2 is FQGTGA. CDR3 length equals 14 residues. CDR3 sequence: CACRGGLDTDTQYF. The CDR3 nucleotides are TGTGCCTGCAGGGGGGGGCTAGACACAGATACGCAGTATTTT.